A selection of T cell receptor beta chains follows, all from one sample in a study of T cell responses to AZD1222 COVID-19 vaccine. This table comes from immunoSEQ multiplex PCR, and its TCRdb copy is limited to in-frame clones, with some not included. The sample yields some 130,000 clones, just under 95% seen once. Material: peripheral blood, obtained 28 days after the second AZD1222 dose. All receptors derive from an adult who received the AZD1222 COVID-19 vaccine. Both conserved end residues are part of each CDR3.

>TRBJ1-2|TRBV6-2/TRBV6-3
CASSGAGIKALSGYTF
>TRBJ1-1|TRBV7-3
CASSFSGDTEAFF
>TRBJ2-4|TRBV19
CASSMRDRGLGIQYF
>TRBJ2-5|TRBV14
CASSREQETQYF
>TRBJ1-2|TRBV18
CASSPPDRGFDYTF
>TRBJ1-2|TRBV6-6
CASRPGQGRGYTF
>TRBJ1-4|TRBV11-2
CASSSGHIGGEKLFF
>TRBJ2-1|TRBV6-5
CASTTTGGGRNEQFF
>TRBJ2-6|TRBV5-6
CASSSLQDRSGANVLTF
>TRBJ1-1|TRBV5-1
CASSLVATGEVSTEAFF
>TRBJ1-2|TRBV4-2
CASSQDLELVGGYTF
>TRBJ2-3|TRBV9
CASSYASGGTDTQYF
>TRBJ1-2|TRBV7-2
CASGAGQGSYGYTF
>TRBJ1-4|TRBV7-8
CASSWTALNEKLFF
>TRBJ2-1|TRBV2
CASSWERGIDEQFF
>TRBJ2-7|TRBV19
CASSISVSYEQYF
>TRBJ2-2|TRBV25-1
CASSGPGGNTGELFF
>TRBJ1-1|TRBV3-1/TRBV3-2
CASSPRIGTGVWNTEAFF
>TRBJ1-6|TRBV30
CAWSGQEYSPLHF
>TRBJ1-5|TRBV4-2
CASSQGPDEYSNQPQHF
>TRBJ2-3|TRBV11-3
CASSLDQGGSIVTDTQYF
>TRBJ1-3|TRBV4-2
CASSQDTSGNTIYF
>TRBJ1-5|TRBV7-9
CASSPGTGGDPQHF
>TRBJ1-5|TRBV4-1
CASSRGQASNQPQHF
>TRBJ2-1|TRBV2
CASSEALRAAAQFF
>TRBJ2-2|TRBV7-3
CASSLTPGRPYTGELFF
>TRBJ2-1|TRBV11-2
CASSLELSSYNEQFF
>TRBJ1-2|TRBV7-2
CASSSQGALDMRYTF
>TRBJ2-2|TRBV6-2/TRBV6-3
CASSQPAVNTGELFF
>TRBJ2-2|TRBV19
CASSPMGHLGGELFF
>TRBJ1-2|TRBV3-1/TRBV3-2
CASSQEGGGHGYTF
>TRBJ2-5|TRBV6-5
CASSRSGTLETQYF
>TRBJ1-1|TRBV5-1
CASRLTHENTEAFF
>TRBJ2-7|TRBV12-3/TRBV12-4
CASSLSTYEQYF
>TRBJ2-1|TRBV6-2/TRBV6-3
CASSDPLRGGYNEQFF
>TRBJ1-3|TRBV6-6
CASSYSPGLNTIYF
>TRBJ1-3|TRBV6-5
CASSYGNSGNTIYF
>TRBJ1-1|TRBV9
CASSLSLHTEAFF
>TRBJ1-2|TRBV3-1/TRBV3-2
CASSQDAGDLRYGYTF
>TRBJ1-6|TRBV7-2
CASSYRRLVGSPLHF
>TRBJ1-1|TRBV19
CASTTRVRTEAFF
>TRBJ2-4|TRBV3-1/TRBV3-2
CASSQEYSAPQYF
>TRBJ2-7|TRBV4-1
CASSLREGYEQYF
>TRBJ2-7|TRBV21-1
CASTTSTEQYF
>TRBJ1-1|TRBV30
CAWSSGGFPEAFF
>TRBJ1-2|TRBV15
CATSSHLPTGGSNYGYTF
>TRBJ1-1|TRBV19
CASSIGLLTPEAFF
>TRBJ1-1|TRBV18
CASSPPGINTEAFF
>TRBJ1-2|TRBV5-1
CASRLTANYGYTF
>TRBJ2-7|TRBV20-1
CSATSAYEQYF
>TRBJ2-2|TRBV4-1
CASSQGGGAGELFF
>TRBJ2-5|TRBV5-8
CASSFTGNRETQYF
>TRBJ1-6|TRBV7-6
CASSLSAGGHNSPLHF
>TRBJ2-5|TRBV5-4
CASSLMGRQKETQYF
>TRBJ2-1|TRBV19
CASSDRGAYNEQFF